This T cell receptor (beta chain) was documented in a study of technical replicates of blood from four donors. The V gene lost 4 bases and the J gene lost 4 bases, with 13 bases spanning the gap. The CDR3 is 14 residues long. Looked up from germline, CDR1 is SNHLY and CDR2 is FYNNEI. The repertoire was sequenced with immunoSEQ multiplex PCR; TCRdb's copy has only in-frame clones and lacks some. The table records approximately 51,000 clones, over 85% of them present only once. The rearrangement uses TRBV2 and TRBJ1-2, with D possibly matching TRBD1 (5 bases). This receptor was identified in a human donor in good health. Some clones in this sample may be carry-over from other donors' samples. The material sequenced was PBMCs. The CDR3 bases are TGTGCCAGCAGTGGTCGGGGGGTGGGCTATGGCTACACCTTC. This encodes CASSGRGVGYGYTF.